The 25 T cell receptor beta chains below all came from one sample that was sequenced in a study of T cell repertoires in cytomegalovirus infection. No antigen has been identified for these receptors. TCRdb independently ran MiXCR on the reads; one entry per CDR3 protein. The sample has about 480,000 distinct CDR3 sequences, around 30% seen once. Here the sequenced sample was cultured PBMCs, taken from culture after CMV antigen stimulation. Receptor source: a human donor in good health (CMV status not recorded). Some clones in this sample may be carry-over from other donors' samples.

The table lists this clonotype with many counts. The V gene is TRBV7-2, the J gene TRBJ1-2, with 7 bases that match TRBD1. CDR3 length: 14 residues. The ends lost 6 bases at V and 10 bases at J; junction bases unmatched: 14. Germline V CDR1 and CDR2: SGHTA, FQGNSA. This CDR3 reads CASRPDRALPHYTF. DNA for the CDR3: TGTGCCAGCAGGCCCGACAGGGCCCTCCCTCACTACACCTTC.

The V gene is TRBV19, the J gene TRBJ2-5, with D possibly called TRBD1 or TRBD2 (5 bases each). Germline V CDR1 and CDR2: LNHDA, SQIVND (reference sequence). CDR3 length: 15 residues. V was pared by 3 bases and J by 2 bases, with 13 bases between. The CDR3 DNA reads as TGTGCCAGTAGTATCCTCGGGGCGGAACAAGAGACCCAGTACTTC. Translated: CASSILGAEQETQYF.

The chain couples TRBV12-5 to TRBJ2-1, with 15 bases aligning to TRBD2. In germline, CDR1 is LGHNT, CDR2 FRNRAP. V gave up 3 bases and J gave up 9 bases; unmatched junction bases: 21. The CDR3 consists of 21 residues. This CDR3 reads CASGFHTLPGLAGGAPAEQFF. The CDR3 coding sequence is TGTGCTAGTGGTTTTCACACACTACCGGGACTAGCGGGAGGTGCCCCGGCTGAGCAGTTCTTC.

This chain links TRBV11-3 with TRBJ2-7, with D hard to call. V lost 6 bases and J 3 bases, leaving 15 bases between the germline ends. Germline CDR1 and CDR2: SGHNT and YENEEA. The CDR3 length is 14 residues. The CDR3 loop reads CASSSTGPFYEQYV. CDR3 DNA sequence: TGTGCCAGCAGTTCAACCGGGCCCTTCTACGAGCAGTACGTC.

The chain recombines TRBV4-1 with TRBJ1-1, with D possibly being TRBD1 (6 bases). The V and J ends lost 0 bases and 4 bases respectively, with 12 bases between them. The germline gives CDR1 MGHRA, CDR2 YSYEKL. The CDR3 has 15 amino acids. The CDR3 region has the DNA TGCGCCAGCAGCCAAGATTGGGGGGCCCCCACTGAAGCTTTCTTT. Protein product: CASSQDWGAPTEAFF.

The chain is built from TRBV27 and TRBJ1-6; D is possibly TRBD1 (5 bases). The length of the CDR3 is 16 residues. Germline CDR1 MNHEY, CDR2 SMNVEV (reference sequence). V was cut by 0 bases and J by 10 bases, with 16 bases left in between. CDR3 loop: CASSLSGVPFQSPLHF. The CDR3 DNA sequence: TGTGCCAGCAGTTTATCGGGGGTTCCTTTCCAGTCACCCCTCCACTTT.

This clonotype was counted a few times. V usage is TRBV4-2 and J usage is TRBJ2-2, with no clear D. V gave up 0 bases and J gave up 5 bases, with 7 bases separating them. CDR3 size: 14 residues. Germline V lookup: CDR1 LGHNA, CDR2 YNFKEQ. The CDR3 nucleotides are TGTGCCAGCAGCCAAGATTCGGCGACCGGGGAGCTGTTTTTT. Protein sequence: CASSQDSATGELFF.

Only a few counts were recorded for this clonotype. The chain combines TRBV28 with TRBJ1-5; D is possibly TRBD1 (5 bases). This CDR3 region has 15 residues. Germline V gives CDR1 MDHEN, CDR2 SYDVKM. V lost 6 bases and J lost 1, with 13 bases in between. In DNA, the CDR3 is TGTGCCAGCAGCTCACCCCAGGGAAGCAATCAGCCCCAGCATTTT. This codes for CASSSPQGSNQPQHF.

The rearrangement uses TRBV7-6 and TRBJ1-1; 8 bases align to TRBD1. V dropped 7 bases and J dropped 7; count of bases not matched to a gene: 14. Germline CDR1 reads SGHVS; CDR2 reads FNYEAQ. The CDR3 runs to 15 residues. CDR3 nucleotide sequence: TGTGCCAGCACAAATTCAGGGGGCAGGAGGGGTGAAGCTTTCTTT. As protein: CASTNSGGRRGEAFF.

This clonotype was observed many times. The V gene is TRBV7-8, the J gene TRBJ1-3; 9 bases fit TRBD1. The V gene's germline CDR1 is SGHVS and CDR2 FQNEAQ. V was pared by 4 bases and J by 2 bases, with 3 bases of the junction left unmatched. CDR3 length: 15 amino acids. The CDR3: CASSSQGAAGNTIYF. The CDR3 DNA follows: TGTGCCAGCAGCTCACAGGGGGCTGCTGGAAACACCATATATTTT.

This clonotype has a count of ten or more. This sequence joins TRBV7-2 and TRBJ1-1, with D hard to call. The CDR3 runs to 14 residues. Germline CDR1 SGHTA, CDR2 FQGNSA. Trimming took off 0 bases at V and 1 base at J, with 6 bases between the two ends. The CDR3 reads CASSLASENTEAFF. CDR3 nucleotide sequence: TGTGCCAGCAGCTTAGCTTCTGAGAACACTGAAGCTTTCTTT.

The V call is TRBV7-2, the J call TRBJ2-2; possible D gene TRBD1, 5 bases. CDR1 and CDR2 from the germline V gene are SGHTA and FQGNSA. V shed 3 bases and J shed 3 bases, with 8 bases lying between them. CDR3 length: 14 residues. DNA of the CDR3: TGTGCCAGCAGCTTTGACAGTGACACCGGGGAGCTGTTTTTT. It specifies CASSFDSDTGELFF.

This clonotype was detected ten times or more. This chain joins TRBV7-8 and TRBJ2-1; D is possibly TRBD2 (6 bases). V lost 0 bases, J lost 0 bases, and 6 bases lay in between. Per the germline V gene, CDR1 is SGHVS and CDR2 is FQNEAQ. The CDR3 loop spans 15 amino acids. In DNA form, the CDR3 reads TGTGCCAGCAGCTTAGCGACTAGCTCCTACAATGAGCAGTTCTTC. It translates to CASSLATSSYNEQFF.

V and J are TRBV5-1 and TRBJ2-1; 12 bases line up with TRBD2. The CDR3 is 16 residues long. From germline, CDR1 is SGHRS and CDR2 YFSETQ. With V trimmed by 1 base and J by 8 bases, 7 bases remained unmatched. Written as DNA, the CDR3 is TGCGCCAGCAGCTTGCAAGGGACTAGCGGGTACGATGAGCAGTTCTTC. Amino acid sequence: CASSLQGTSGYDEQFF.

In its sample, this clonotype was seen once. The CDR3 spells CASSDSGERVNQPQHF. The CDR3 DNA sequence: TGTGCCAGCAGTGACAGCGGCGAACGGGTCAATCAGCCCCAGCATTTT. V is TRBV2 and J is TRBJ1-5; no clear D gene. Germline lookup yields CDR1 SNHLY and CDR2 FYNNEI. CDR3 length: 16 amino acids. Trimming took off 3 bases at V and 3 bases at J, with 15 bases between the two ends.

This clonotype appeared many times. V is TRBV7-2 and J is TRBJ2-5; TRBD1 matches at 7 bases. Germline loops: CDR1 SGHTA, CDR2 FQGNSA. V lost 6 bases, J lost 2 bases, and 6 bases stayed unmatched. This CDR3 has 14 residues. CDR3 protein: CASSQYRGQETQYF. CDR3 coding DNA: TGTGCCAGCAGTCAGTACAGGGGACAAGAGACCCAGTACTTC.

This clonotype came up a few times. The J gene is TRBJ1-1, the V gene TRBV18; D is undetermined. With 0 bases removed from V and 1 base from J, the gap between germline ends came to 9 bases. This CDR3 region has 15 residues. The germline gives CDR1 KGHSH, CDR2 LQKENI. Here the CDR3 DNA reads TGTGCCAGCTCACCACCAAACAGAGGGAACACTGAAGCTTTCTTT. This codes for CASSPPNRGNTEAFF.

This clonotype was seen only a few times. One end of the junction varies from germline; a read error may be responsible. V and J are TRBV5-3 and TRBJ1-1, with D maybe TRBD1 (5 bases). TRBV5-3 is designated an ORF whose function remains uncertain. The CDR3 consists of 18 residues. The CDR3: CASSLGGDGLLVNTEAFF. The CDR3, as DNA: TGTGCCAGCAGCTTGGGGGGTGACGGGCTCCTTGTGAACACTGAAGCTTTCTTT.

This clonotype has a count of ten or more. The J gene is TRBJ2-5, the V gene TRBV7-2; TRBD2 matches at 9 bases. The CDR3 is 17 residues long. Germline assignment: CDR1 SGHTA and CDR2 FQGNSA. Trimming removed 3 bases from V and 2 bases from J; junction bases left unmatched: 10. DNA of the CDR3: TGTGCCAGCAGCTTTTCGACTAGCGGTCGGAGACAAGAGACCCAGTACTTC. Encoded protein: CASSFSTSGRRQETQYF.

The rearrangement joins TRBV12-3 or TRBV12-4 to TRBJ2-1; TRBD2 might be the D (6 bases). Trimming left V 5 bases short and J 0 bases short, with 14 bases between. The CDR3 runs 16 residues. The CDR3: CASSPPRRGSYNEQFF. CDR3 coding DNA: TGTGCCAGCAGTCCCCCCCGGCGGGGCTCCTACAATGAGCAGTTCTTC.

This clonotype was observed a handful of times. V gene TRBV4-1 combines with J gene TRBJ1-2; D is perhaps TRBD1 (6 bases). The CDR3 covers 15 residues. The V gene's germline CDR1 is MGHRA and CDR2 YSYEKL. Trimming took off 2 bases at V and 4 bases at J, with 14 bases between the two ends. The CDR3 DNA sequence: TGCGCCAGCAGCCAACTGACAGGAACCCCCTATGGCTACACCTTC. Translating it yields CASSQLTGTPYGYTF.

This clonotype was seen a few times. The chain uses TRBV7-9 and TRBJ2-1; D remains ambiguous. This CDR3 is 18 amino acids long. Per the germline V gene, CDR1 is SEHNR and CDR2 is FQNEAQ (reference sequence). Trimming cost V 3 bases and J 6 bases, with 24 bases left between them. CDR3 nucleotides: TGTGCCAGCAGCTTTCTTCGGTCGTGGCGGAAAGTGGGCAATGAGCAGTTCTTC. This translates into CASSFLRSWRKVGNEQFF.

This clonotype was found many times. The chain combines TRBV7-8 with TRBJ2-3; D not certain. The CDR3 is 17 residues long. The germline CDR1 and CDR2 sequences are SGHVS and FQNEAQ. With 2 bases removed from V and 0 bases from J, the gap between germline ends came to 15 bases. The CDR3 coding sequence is TGTGCCAGCAGCTTATCCGGCTTGGTGGAGAGCACAGATACGCAGTATTTT. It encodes CASSLSGLVESTDTQYF.

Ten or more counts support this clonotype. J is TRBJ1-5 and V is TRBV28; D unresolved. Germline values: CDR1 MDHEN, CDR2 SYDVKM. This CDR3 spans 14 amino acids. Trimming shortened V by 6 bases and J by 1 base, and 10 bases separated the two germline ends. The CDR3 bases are TGTGCCAGCAGCTTAAGAGGGAGCAATCAGCCCCAGCATTTT. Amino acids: CASSLRGSNQPQHF. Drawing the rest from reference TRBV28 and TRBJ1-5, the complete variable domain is DVKVTQSSRYLVKRTGEKVFLECVQDMDHENMFWYRQDPGLGLRLIYFSYDVKMKEKGDIPEGYSVSREKKERFSLILESASTNQTSMYLCASSLRGSNQPQHFGDGTRLSIL.

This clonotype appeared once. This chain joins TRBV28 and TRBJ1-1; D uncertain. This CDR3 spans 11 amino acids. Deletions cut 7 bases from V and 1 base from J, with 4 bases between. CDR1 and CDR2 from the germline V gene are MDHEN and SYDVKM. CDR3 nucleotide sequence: TGTGCCAGCATCGGGAACACTGAAGCTTTCTTT. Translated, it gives CASIGNTEAFF. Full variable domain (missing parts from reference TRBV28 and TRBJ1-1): DVKVTQSSRYLVKRTGEKVFLECVQDMDHENMFWYRQDPGLGLRLIYFSYDVKMKEKGDIPEGYSVSREKKERFSLILESASTNQTSMYLCASIGNTEAFFGQGTRLTVV.